Following are 13 T cell receptor beta chains from one sample sequenced in a study of patients and donors after allogeneic stem cell transplantation. MiXCR, run by TCRdb on the RT-PCR reads, gives a single entry per CDR3 protein. The sample carries 920,000 or so distinct CDR3 sequences, approximately 18% recorded once. Input material: blood, either unsorted or a sorted T cell fraction (not recorded which). The receptors were gathered from a human donor who was either an allogeneic HSCT recipient or a stem cell or donor lymphocyte infusion donor (not recorded which). It is not recorded whose cells these are; they may come from a transplant donor.

This clonotype was counted between two and nine times. This chain uses TRBV5-1 with TRBJ2-7, with D perhaps given as TRBD1 or TRBD2 (8 bases each). Between the trimmed V and J ends, which lost 6 bases and 2 bases, there was a span of 18 bases. CDR1 and CDR2 (germline): SGHRS, YFSETQ. The CDR3 is 15 residues long. The CDR3 bases are TGCGCCAGCACCCCGGGGGGGACAGGTACCTACGAGCAGTACTTC. Its translation is CASTPGGTGTYEQYF.

The V call is TRBV20-1, the J call TRBJ1-1; no clear D. Per the germline V gene, CDR1 is DFQATT and CDR2 is SNEGSKA (reference sequence). The CDR3 has 11 residues. V lost 6 bases to trimming and J lost 5 bases, with 10 bases between them. This CDR3 is CSAPALTEAFF. The CDR3 DNA reads TGCAGTGCCCCTGCCCTAACTGAAGCTTTCTTT.

This clonotype was observed once. Here the CDR3 reads CATTTGTVNYGYTF. The DNA for the CDR3 is TGTGCCACTACAACCGGGACAGTTAACTATGGCTACACCTTC. The chain carries TRBV10-3 and TRBJ1-2; 7 nucleotides line up with TRBD1. Trimming removed 10 bases from V and 1 base from J; junction bases left unmatched: 9. The germline CDR1 and CDR2 sequences are ENHRY and SYGVKD. The CDR3 has 14 residues.

This rearrangement joins TRBV6-5 to TRBJ2-2; 9 nucleotides line up with TRBD2. CDR3 length equals 17 residues. After removal of 3 bases from V and 4 bases from J, the junction contained 9 bases not matched to a gene. The germline gives CDR1 MNHEY, CDR2 SVGAGI. In nucleotides, the CDR3 is TGTGCCAGCAGTTATTCGGGCCGGACTAGCGTCACCGGGGAGCTGTTTTTT. Protein sequence: CASSYSGRTSVTGELFF.

This clonotype has a handful of counts. This chain uses TRBV20-1 with TRBJ2-3; 7 nucleotides match TRBD2. CDR1 DFQATT and CDR2 SNEGSKA come from the germline V gene (reference sequence). With V trimmed by 3 bases and J by 1 base, 13 bases remained unmatched. The length of the CDR3 is 17 residues. DNA of the CDR3: TGCAGTGCTAGTTCGGTAGCGGGCCCCTCGCGCACAGATACGCAGTATTTT. Protein: CSASSVAGPSRTDTQYF.

The chain employs TRBV5-1 and TRBJ2-2; no clear D. This CDR3 region has 20 residues. Germline CDR1 SGHRS, CDR2 YFSETQ. Between the trimmed V and J ends, which lost 2 bases and 5 bases, there was a span of 28 bases. The CDR3 region is CASSFGDVYPGQKRTGELFF. The CDR3 DNA follows: TGCGCCAGCAGCTTTGGAGATGTATACCCGGGCCAAAAAAGAACCGGGGAGCTGTTTTTT.

The V gene is TRBV6-1, the J gene TRBJ2-5, with 7 bases aligning to TRBD1. Germline V CDR1 and CDR2: MNHNS, SASEGT. There are 17 residues in the CDR3. Trimming removed 2 bases from V and 5 bases from J; junction bases left unmatched: 14. As DNA, the CDR3 is TGTGCCAGCAGTGAATATTTTAGGACAGGAGCCATCGAGACCCAGTACTTC. As protein: CASSEYFRTGAIETQYF.

V is TRBV24-1 and J is TRBJ2-3; maybe TRBD2 (7 bases). Germline CDR1 reads KGHDR; CDR2 reads SFDVKD. The CDR3 contains 17 residues. Trimming left V 3 bases short and J 2 bases short, with 17 bases between. CDR3 in DNA: TGTGCCACCAGTGATCCTGGGGGGGGGCCAACCACAGATACGCAGTATTTT. Protein product: CATSDPGGGPTTDTQYF.

This clonotype was seen a few times. The chain joins TRBV9 to TRBJ2-3; D unclear. The CDR3 runs to 14 residues. Looked up from germline, CDR1 is SGDLS and CDR2 is YYNGEE. V was pared by 0 bases and J by 4 bases, with 9 bases between. The CDR3, as DNA: TGTGCCAGCAGCGTAGGTGTCGAATCAGATACGCAGTATTTT. Amino acids: CASSVGVESDTQYF.

The genes are TRBV4-3 and TRBJ1-3; D is undetermined. Germline assignment: CDR1 LGHNA and CDR2 YSLEER. CDR3 length equals 18 residues. Trimming removed 0 bases from V and 2 bases from J, with 17 bases in between. In DNA form, the CDR3 reads TGCGCCAGCAGCCAAGATGTGCGTGCAGGCAAAGCTGGAAACACCATATATTTT. Translated, it gives CASSQDVRAGKAGNTIYF.

The chain recombines TRBV5-1 with TRBJ2-1, with 9 bases identical to TRBD2. Trimming cost V 2 bases and J 7 bases; bases outside gene matches: 7. CDR3 size: 15 residues. Germline assignment: CDR1 SGHRS and CDR2 YFSETQ. The CDR3 here is CASSLGGGAPNEQFF. In DNA form, the CDR3 reads TGCGCCAGCAGCTTAGGCGGGGGGGCCCCAAATGAGCAGTTCTTC.

The chain joins TRBV12-3 or TRBV12-4 to TRBJ2-3; no firm D call. This CDR3 is 12 amino acids long. The V end was cut by 7 bases, the J end by 3 bases, with 8 bases between. CDR3: CASTRATDTQYF. In DNA form, the CDR3 reads TGTGCCAGCACTAGGGCGACAGATACGCAGTATTTT.

There are a few counts of this clonotype. CDR3 in DNA: TGTGCCAGCAGTGAGGGTGGGGCGACGAATTCACCCCTCCACTTT. Amino acids: CASSEGGATNSPLHF. V and J are TRBV2 and TRBJ1-6; a possible D gene is TRBD1 (5 bases). The CDR3 totals 15 residues. Trimming cost V 3 bases and J 7 bases, with 13 bases left between them. Germline lookup yields CDR1 SNHLY and CDR2 FYNNEI.